This T cell receptor beta chain was recorded in a study of T cell responses to AZD1222 COVID-19 vaccine. Produced via immunoSEQ multiplex PCR; TCRdb's table is partial and in-frame only. The data contain some 96,000 clones, 80% to 95% of them singletons. This CDR3 region has 15 residues. Trimming removed 6 bases from V and 4 bases from J; junction bases left unmatched: 7. Germline CDR1 MDHEN, CDR2 SYDVKM. This chain connects TRBV28 to TRBJ2-1; 9 bases fit TRBD1. This specimen consisted of peripheral blood, obtained on day 0 of AZD1222 vaccination. The receptor was isolated from an adult in good health. This CDR3 reads CASRPGTGPYNEQFF. The CDR3 DNA follows: TGTGCCAGCAGGCCCGGGACAGGGCCTTACAATGAGCAGTTCTTC.